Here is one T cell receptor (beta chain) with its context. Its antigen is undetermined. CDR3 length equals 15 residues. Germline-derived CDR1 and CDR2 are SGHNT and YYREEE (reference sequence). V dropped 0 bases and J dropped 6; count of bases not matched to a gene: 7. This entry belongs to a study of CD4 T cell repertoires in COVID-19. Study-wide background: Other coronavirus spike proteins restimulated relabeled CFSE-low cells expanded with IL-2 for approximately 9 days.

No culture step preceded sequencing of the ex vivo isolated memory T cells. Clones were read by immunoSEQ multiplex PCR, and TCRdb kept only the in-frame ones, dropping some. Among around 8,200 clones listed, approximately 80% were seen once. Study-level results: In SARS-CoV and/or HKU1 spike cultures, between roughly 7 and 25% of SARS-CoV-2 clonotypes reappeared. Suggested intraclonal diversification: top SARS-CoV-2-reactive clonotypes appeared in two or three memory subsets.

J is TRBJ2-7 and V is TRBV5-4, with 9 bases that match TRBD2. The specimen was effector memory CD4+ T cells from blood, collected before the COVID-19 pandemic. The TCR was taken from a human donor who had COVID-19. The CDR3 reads CASSLGGSGSVEQYF. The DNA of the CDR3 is TGTGCCAGCAGCTTGGGAGGTAGCGGGAGTGTCGAGCAGTACTTC.